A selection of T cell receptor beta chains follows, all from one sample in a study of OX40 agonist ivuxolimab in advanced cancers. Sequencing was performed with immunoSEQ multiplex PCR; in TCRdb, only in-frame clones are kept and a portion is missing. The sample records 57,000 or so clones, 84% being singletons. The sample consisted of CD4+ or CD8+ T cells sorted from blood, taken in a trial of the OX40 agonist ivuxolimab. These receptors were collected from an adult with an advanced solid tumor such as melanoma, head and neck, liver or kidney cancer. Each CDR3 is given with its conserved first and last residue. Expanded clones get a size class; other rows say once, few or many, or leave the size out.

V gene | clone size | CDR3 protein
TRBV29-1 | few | CSVEDQRYGYTF
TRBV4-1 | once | CASSQVPGLAGGTRNEQFF
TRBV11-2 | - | CASSLDGRSQETQYF
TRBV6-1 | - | CASKLGGEGRPYTF
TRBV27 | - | CASSSLRTATSTDTQYF
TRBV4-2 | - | CASSQDRALSGNTIYF
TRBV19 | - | CASRMTGSSYNEQFF
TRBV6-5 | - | CASSYKGEAFF
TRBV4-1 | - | CASSQAHEQFF
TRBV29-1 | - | CSVHPAGAGNTIYF
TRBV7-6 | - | CASSLGQSNTIYF